The present TCR beta chain was sequenced within a study of T cell repertoires in cytomegalovirus infection. TCRdb reanalysed the reads using MiXCR and keeps one entry per CDR3 protein. The sample has a few hundred thousand distinct CDR3 sequences; 25% to 35% are singletons. This clonotype was observed a few times. Its antigen is as yet unknown. Study observations and caveats: HLA-C-restricted CMV-specific TCR beta clonotypes prevailed in the ex vivo response. Of the TCR beta families, the public ones yielded a cumulative frequency that identified carriers of CMV plus the relevant HLA.

The CDR3 spans 15 residues. V gave up 6 bases and J gave up 0 bases, with 12 bases separating them. Germline values: CDR1 LNHNV, CDR2 YYDKDF (reference sequence). The TCR was taken from a human donor in good health (CMV status not recorded). Some clones in this sample may be carry-over from other donors' samples. The sequences come from cultured PBMCs, collected from culture after CMV antigen stimulation. This chain joins TRBV15 and TRBJ1-3; maybe TRBD1 (5 bases). The CDR3 sequence: CATSLRQNSGNTIYF. The CDR3 DNA sequence: TGTGCCACCAGTCTTAGACAGAACTCTGGAAACACCATATATTTT.